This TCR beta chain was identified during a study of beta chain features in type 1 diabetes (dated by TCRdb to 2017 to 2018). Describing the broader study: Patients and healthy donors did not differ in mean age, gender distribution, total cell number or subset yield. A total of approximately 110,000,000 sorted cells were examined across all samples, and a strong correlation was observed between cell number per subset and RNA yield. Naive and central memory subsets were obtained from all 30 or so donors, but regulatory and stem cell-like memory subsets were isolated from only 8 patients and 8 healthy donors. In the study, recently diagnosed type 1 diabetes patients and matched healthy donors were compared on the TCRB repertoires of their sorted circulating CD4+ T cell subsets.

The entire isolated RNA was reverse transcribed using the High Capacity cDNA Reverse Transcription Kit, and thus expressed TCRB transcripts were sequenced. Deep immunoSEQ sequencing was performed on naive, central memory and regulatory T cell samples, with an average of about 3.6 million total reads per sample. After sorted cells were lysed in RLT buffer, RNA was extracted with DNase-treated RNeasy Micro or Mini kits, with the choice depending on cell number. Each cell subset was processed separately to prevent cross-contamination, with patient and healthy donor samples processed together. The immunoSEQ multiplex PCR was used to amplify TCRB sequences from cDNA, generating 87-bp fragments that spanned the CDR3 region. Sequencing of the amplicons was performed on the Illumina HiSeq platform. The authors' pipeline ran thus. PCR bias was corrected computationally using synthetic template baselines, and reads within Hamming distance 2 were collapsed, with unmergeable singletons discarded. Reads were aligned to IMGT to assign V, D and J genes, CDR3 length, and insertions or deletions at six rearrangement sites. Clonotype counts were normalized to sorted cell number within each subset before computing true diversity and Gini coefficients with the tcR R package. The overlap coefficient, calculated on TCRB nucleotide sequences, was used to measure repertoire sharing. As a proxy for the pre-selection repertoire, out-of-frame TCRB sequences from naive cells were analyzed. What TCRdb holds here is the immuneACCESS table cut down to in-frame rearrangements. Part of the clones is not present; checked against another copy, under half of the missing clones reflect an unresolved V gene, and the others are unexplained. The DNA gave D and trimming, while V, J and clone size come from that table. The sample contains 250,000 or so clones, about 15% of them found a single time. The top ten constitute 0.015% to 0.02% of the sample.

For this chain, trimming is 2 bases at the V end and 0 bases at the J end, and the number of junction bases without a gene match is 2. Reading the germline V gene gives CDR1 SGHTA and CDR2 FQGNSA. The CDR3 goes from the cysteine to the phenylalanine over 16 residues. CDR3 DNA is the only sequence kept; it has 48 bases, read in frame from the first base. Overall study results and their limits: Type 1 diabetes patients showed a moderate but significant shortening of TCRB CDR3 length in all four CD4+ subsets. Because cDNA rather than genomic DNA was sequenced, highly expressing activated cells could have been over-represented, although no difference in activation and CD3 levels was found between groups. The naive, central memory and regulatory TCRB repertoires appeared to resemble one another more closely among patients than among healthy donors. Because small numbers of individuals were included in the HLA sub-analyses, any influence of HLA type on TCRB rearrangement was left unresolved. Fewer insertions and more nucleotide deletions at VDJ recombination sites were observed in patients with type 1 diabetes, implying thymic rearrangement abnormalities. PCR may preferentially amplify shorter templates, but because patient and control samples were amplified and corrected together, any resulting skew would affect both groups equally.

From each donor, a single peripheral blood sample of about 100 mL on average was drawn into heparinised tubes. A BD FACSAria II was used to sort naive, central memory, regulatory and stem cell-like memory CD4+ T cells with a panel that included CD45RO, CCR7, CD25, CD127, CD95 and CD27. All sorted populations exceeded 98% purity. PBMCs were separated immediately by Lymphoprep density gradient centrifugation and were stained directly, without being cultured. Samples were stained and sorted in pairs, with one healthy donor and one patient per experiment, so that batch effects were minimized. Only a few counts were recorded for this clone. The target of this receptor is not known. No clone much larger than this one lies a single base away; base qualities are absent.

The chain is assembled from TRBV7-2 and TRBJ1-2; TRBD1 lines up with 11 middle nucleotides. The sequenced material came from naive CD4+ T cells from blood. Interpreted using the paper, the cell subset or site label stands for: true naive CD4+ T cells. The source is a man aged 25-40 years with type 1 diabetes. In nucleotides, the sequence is TGTGCCAGCAGCTTAATGGGACAGGGGGCTAACTATGGCTACACCTTC. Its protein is CASSLMGQGANYGYTF. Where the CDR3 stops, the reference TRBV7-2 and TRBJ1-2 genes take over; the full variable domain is GAGVSQSPSNKVTEKGKDVELRCDPISGHTALYWYRQSLGQGLEFLIYFQGNSAPDKSGLPSDRFSAERTGGSVSTLTIQRTQQEDSAVYLCASSLMGQGANYGYTFGSGTRLTVV.